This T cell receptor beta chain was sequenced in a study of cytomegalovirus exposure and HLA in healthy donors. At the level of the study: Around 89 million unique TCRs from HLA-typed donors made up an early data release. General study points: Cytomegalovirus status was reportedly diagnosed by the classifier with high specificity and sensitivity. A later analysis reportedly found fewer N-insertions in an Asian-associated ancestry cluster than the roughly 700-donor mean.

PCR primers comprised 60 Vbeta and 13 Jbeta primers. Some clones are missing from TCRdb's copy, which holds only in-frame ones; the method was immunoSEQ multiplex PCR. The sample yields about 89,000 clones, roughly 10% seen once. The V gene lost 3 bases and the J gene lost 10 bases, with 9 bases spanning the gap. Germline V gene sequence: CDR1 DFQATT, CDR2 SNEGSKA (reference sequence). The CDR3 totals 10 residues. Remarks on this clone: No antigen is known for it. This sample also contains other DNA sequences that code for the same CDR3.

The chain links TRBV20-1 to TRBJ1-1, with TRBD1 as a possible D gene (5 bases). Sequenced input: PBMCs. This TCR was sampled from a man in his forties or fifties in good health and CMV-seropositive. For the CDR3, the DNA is TGCAGTGCTAGCGGGGGGAGAGCTTTCTTT. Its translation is CSASGGRAFF.